These 27 T cell receptor beta chains came from one sample sequenced in a study of blood T cell repertoires in COVID-19. Generated by immunoSEQ multiplex PCR, the TCRdb table keeps only in-frame clones and is missing some. Of around 150,000 clones in the sample, around 80% were seen once. What was sequenced was peripheral blood. The receptors come from a woman between 50 and 59 years old with acute or convalescent COVID-19.

The rearrangement joins TRBV30 to TRBJ2-5; 14 positions agree with TRBD2. Germline CDR1 and CDR2: GTSNPN and SVGIG (reference sequence). This CDR3 has 15 residues. V shed 2 bases and J 3 bases; nucleotides not matched to a gene: 2. The CDR3 sequence is CAWSLGLAGEETQYF. CDR3 coding DNA: TGTGCCTGGAGTTTGGGACTAGCGGGGGAAGAGACCCAGTACTTC.

V and J are TRBV6-5 and TRBJ1-2; no definite D call. CDR3 length: 13 residues. Deletions cut 2 bases from V and 3 bases from J, with 7 bases between. Germline CDR1 MNHEY, CDR2 SVGAGI. The CDR3 DNA is TGTGCCAGCAGTTACACAGCCTACTATGGCTACACCTTC. It is translated as CASSYTAYYGYTF.

V and J are TRBV7-2 and TRBJ1-1; a weak D match, TRBD1 (5 bases). The germline V gene encodes CDR1 SGHTA and CDR2 FQGNSA. The V and J ends lost 6 bases and 0 bases respectively, with 14 bases between them. The CDR3 spans 15 residues. CDR3 sequence reads: CASSQGHLMNTEAFF. CDR3 DNA sequence: TGTGCCAGCAGTCAAGGACACCTTATGAACACTGAAGCTTTCTTT.

A few counts support this clone. Here the CDR3 DNA reads TGTGCCAGCAGCTCAGGGACAGGTGAAAAACTGTTTTTT. Its protein is CASSSGTGEKLFF. V and J are TRBV7-6 and TRBJ1-4; the match to TRBD1 covers 8 bases. J gave up 7 bases and V 4 bases, and 2 bases lay outside the gene matches. Germline V gene sequence: CDR1 SGHVS, CDR2 FNYEAQ. The CDR3 length is 13 residues. Full variable domain (outside the CDR3, taken from reference TRBV7-6 and TRBJ1-4): GAGVSQSPRYKVTKRGQDVALRCDPISGHVSLYWYRQALGQGPEFLTYFNYEAQQDKSGLPNDRFSAERPEGSISTLTIQRTEQRDSAMYRCASSSGTGEKLFFGSGTQLSVL.

This clone appeared once. The V call is TRBV19, the J call TRBJ1-5; D might be TRBD1 (6 bases). Trimming took 5 bases from V and 1 from J, leaving 15 bases between them. Per germline, CDR1 LNHDA and CDR2 SQIVND (reference sequence). The CDR3 spans 16 residues. The CDR3 nucleotides are TGTGCCAGTAGTCGGCAGGGGTTGGAAAGCAATCAGCCCCAGCATTTT. Protein sequence: CASSRQGLESNQPQHF.

The gene calls are TRBV5-6 and TRBJ2-2; D might be TRBD1 (5 bases). The CDR3 extends over 15 amino acids. Looked up from germline, CDR1 is SGHDT and CDR2 is YYEEEE. The V gene lost 4 bases and the J gene lost 5 bases, with 15 bases spanning the gap. The CDR3 region is CASSLPSTGTGELFF. As DNA, the CDR3 is TGTGCCAGCAGCCTACCATCTACAGGAACCGGGGAGCTGTTTTTT.

The rearrangement joins TRBV6-5 to TRBJ1-6; D remains unclear. Per the germline V gene, CDR1 is MNHEY and CDR2 is SVGAGI. Trimming left V 4 bases short and J 11 bases short, with 12 bases between. The CDR3 is made up of 13 amino acids. The chain's CDR3 is CASSSREVAPLHF. The CDR3 nucleotides are TGTGCCAGCAGTTCCCGGGAAGTAGCACCCCTCCACTTT.

The chain couples TRBV12-3 or TRBV12-4 to TRBJ1-1; the D gene is possibly TRBD1 (5 bases). The CDR3 consists of 13 residues. The V gene lost 5 bases and the J gene lost 9 bases, with 16 bases spanning the gap. CDR3 nucleotide sequence: TGTGCCAGCAGTACCCCCGCAGGGTCTCAAGCTTTCTTT. Amino acids: CASSTPAGSQAFF.

The chain couples TRBV2 to TRBJ1-5; no reliable D call. Germline V gives CDR1 SNHLY, CDR2 FYNNEI. This CDR3 is 12 amino acids long. Trimming took off 4 bases at V and 7 bases at J, with 8 bases between the two ends. CDR3 nucleotides: TGTGCCAGCAGTGGAGTGGGCCAGCCCCAGCATTTT. It yields the protein CASSGVGQPQHF.

This chain joins TRBV4-3 and TRBJ1-2; TRBD1 is a possible D gene (6 bases). Trimming cost V 3 bases and J 7 bases, with 18 bases left between them. CDR3 length: 15 amino acids. From germline, CDR1 is LGHNA and CDR2 YSLEER. The DNA for the CDR3 is TGCGCCAGCAGCCAGGGTACAGGGAATATCCTTGGCTACACCTTC. It specifies CASSQGTGNILGYTF.

This rearrangement joins TRBV7-2 to TRBJ1-4, with 8 positions matching TRBD1. CDR1 is SGHTA and CDR2 is FQGNSA in the germline V gene. The trim removed 1 base at V and 8 bases at J, leaving 3 bases unmatched. The CDR3 is 14 residues long. The CDR3 region is CASSLGDRREKLFF. As DNA, the CDR3 is TGTGCCAGCAGCTTAGGGGACAGGAGGGAAAAACTGTTTTTT.

The chain combines TRBV3-1 (or the pseudogene TRBV3-2) with TRBJ2-1, with 7 bases aligning to TRBD2. The CDR3 loop spans 15 amino acids. J gave up 6 bases and V 5 bases, and 10 bases lay outside the gene matches. The germline CDR1 and CDR2 sequences are LGHDT and YNNKEL (reference sequence). Here the CDR3 reads CASSNKAGSLNEQFF. The CDR3 DNA sequence: TGTGCCAGCAGCAATAAAGCGGGGTCCCTCAATGAGCAGTTCTTC.

The J gene is TRBJ1-3, the V gene TRBV30; D unclear. The germline V and J ends were trimmed by 0 bases and 1 base, with 10 bases remaining between them. The CDR3 spans 15 residues. Germline V CDR1 and CDR2: GTSNPN, SVGIG (reference sequence). The CDR3 sequence is CAWSVILPSGNTIYF. CDR3 coding DNA: TGTGCCTGGAGTGTTATCCTACCTTCTGGAAACACCATATATTTT.

The J gene is TRBJ1-2, the V gene TRBV5-1; D gene unclear. Germline CDR1 is SGHRS and CDR2 is YFSETQ. The CDR3 sequence is 14 residues long. V gave up 1 base and J gave up 3 bases, with 10 bases separating them. CDR3 sequence: CASSLTSADYGYTF. The CDR3 DNA reads TGCGCCAGCAGCTTGACTTCTGCGGACTATGGCTACACCTTC.

The chain combines TRBV6-1 with TRBJ1-2, with D perhaps matching TRBD1 (5 bases). Trimming took 4 bases from V and 6 from J, leaving 21 bases between them. CDR1 and CDR2 from the germline V gene are MNHNS and SASEGT. The CDR3 covers 16 residues. Written as DNA, the CDR3 is TGTGCCAGCAGTGGCCCCAAAGACAGAGTAGCCCATGGCTACACCTTC. Translation: CASSGPKDRVAHGYTF.

The V gene is TRBV11-2, the J gene TRBJ1-1, with 11 bases that match TRBD1. Germline V gene sequence: CDR1 SGHAT, CDR2 FQNNGV. CDR3 size: 16 residues. The junction had 7 bases not matched to a gene; V was cut back by 5 bases and J by 2 bases. The DNA for the CDR3 is TGTGCCAGCAGCCTTTGGACAGGGGGCGTAAACACTGAAGCTTTCTTT. It translates to CASSLWTGGVNTEAFF.

The genes are TRBV4-3 and TRBJ1-1; perhaps TRBD1 as D (6 bases). Germline V gene lookup returns CDR1 LGHNA and CDR2 YSLEER. This CDR3 is 14 amino acids long. V lost 1 base and J 5 bases, leaving 11 bases between the germline ends. Here the CDR3 DNA reads TGCGCCAGCAGCCAAGGCCTACAGGGTACTGAAGCTTTCTTT. Its translation is CASSQGLQGTEAFF.

The CDR3 loop reads CASSQEGTRGQAWGTDTQYF. The DNA of the CDR3 is TGCGCCAGCAGCCAAGAAGGTACTCGCGGACAGGCTTGGGGCACAGATACGCAGTATTTT. The rearrangement uses TRBV4-3 and TRBJ2-3; 7 bases align to TRBD1. Germline assignment: CDR1 LGHNA and CDR2 YSLEER. The CDR3 spans 20 residues. The V gene end was trimmed by 0 bases and the J gene end by 1 base; junction bases not matched to a gene: 16.

The rearrangement joins TRBV4-1 to TRBJ1-1; 10 bases are shared with TRBD1. V shed 4 bases, J shed 5 bases, and the junction held 4 bases outside the gene matches. CDR3 length: 14 amino acids. CDR1 is MGHRA, CDR2 YSYEKL, per germline. CDR3 sequence reads: CASSPGTGETEAFF. The CDR3 DNA reads TGCGCCAGCAGCCCCGGGACAGGGGAAACTGAAGCTTTCTTT.

The CDR3 DNA reads TGTGCCAGTAGTATAGATCACCCGGCGGGGGAAGCTTTCTTT. Amino acids: CASSIDHPAGEAFF. The chain is built from TRBV19 and TRBJ1-1, with no clear D. Germline CDR1 reads LNHDA; CDR2 reads SQIVND (reference sequence). V gave up 0 bases and J gave up 8 bases, with 13 bases separating them. This CDR3 comprises 14 residues. Supplemented by reference TRBV19 and TRBJ1-1, the full variable domain reads DGGITQSPKYLFRKEGQNVTLSCEQNLNHDAMYWYRQDPGQGLRLIYYSQIVNDFQKGDIAEGYSVSREKKESFPLTVTSAQKNPTAFYLCASSIDHPAGEAFFGQGTRLTVV.

The gene calls are TRBV7-9 and TRBJ1-1; possibly TRBD1 for D (5 bases). The germline V and J ends were trimmed by 5 bases and 5 bases, with 12 bases remaining between them. Germline CDR1 reads SEHNR; CDR2 reads FQNEAQ (reference sequence). The CDR3 has 13 amino acids. The CDR3, as DNA: TGTGCCAGCAGCCCCCGGGGGTGGACTGAAGCTTTCTTT. Protein sequence: CASSPRGWTEAFF.

This CDR3 reads CASIGLPSFEAFF. The CDR3, as DNA: TGTGCCAGCATTGGACTGCCATCCTTCGAAGCTTTCTTT. The chain carries TRBV28 and TRBJ1-1; D is unclear. CDR3 size: 13 residues. Trimming took off 7 bases at V and 8 bases at J, with 17 bases between the two ends. Germline V gene data show CDR1 as MDHEN and CDR2 as SYDVKM.

The chain uses TRBV28 and TRBJ1-6; D remains unclear. Germline CDR1 reads MDHEN; CDR2 reads SYDVKM. With 5 bases removed from V and 0 bases from J, the gap between germline ends came to 8 bases. The CDR3 loop spans 15 amino acids. CDR3 DNA sequence: TGTGCCAGCAGTCCCGGGAGCTCCTATAATTCACCCCTCCACTTT. Its translation is CASSPGSSYNSPLHF.

The rearrangement uses TRBV5-6 and TRBJ1-5; 7 nucleotides line up with TRBD1. Germline CDR1 is SGHDT and CDR2 is YYEEEE. This CDR3 has 16 amino acids. V trimming: 0 bases; J trimming: 0 bases; junction bases outside the gene matches: 3. The DNA of the CDR3 is TGTGCCAGCAGCTTGGCAGGGGGGTTTAGCAATCAGCCCCAGCATTTT. It encodes CASSLAGGFSNQPQHF.

This clone was observed a single time. This rearrangement joins TRBV19 to TRBJ2-5; 9 nucleotides agree with TRBD1. This CDR3 has 17 residues. The V gene's germline CDR1 is LNHDA and CDR2 SQIVND (reference sequence). V shed 4 bases, J shed 2 bases, and the junction held 11 bases outside the gene matches. Here the CDR3 reads CASSKTRPGQGQETQYF. The CDR3 bases are TGTGCCAGTAGTAAAACCCGGCCGGGACAGGGACAAGAGACCCAGTACTTC.

This chain uses TRBV28 with TRBJ1-2; no clear D. In germline, CDR1 is MDHEN, CDR2 SYDVKM. Trimming cost V 7 bases and J 2 bases, with 8 bases left between them. The CDR3 is made up of 12 amino acids. Written as DNA, the CDR3 is TGTGCCAGCATTAAGAGCAACTATGGCTACACCTTC. This sequence encodes CASIKSNYGYTF.

CDR3: CASSQRPASGGDTQYF. The CDR3 nucleotides are TGTGCCAGCAGCCAAAGGCCGGCTAGCGGGGGAGATACGCAGTATTTT. V usage is TRBV3-1 (or the pseudogene TRBV3-2) and J usage is TRBJ2-3, with 10 positions matching TRBD2. The V gene's germline CDR1 is LGHDT and CDR2 YNNKEL (reference sequence). The CDR3 runs 16 residues. J gave up 5 bases and V 2 bases, and 7 bases lay outside the gene matches.